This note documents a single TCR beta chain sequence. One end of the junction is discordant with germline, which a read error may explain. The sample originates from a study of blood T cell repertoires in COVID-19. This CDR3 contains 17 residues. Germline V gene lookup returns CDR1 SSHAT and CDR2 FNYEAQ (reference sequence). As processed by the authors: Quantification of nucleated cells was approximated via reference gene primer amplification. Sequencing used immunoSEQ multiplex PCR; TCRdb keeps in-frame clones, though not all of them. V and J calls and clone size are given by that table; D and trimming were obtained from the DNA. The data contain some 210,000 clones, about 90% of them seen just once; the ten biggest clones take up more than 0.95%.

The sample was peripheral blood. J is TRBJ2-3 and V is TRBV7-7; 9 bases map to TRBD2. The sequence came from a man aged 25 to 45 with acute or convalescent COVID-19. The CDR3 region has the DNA TGTGCTAGCAGCCTCCGATTTAGCGGGGGATTAACAGATACGCAGTATTTT. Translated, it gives CASSLRFSGGLTDTQYF.